This TCR beta chain was obtained from a study of T cell responses to AZD1222 COVID-19 vaccine. Germline values: CDR1 KGHSH, CDR2 LQKENI. With 5 bases clipped from V and 5 bases from J, the junction kept 4 bases outside the gene matches. The CDR3 sequence is 15 residues long. The data were produced by immunoSEQ multiplex PCR, yet TCRdb's version contains in-frame clones alone and is incomplete. The data contain around 100,000 clones, about 85% of them singletons. The specimen comprised peripheral blood, sampled 28 days after the second AZD1222 dose. The chain is built from TRBV18 and TRBJ1-5, with 12 bases fitting TRBD1. The receptor was derived from an adult who received the AZD1222 COVID-19 vaccine. CDR3 protein: CASSSRDRGHQPQHF. DNA for the CDR3: TGTGCCAGCTCATCCCGGGACAGGGGGCATCAGCCCCAGCATTTT.